This TCR beta chain was recovered during a study of control samples from healthy donors and cancer patients. Clones were read by immunoSEQ multiplex PCR, and TCRdb kept only the in-frame ones, dropping some. The repertoire holds approximately 100,000 clones, 80% to 90% seen once, with more than 7% in the top ten. The CDR3 totals 18 residues. With 4 bases clipped from V and 0 bases from J, the junction kept 7 bases outside the gene matches. Per germline, CDR1 MGHRA and CDR2 YSYEKL. This chain joins TRBV4-1 and TRBJ2-3, with 13 bases matching TRBD2. The source material was blood. This sequence originates from a man younger than 40 in good health. CDR3 amino acids: CASSLLGTSGTSTDTQYF. In nucleotides, the CDR3 is TGCGCCAGCAGCCTCTTAGGGACTAGCGGGACAAGCACAGATACGCAGTATTTT.